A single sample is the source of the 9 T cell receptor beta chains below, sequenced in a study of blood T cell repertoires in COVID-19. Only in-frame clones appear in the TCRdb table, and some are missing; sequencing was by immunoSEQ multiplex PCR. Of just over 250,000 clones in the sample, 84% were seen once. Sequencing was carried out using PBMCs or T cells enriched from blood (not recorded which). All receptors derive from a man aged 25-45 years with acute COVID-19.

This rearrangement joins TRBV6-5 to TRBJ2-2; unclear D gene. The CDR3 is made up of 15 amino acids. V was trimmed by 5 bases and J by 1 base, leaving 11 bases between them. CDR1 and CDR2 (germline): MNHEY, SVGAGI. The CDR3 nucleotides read TGTGCCAGCAGTCCAGACATTTGGAACACCGGGGAGCTGTTTTTT. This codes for CASSPDIWNTGELFF.

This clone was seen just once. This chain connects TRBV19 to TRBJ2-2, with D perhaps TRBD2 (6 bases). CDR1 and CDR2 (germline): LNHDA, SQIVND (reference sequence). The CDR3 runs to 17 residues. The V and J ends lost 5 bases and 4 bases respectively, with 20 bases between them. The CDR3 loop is CASSFRDWLSPTGELFF. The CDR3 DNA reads TGTGCCAGTAGTTTCCGGGACTGGTTATCCCCCACCGGGGAGCTGTTTTTT.

As DNA, the CDR3 is TGTGCCAGTAGTATAGATATGAGCAGGCTAGCCAAAAACATTCAGTACTTC. It is translated as CASSIDMSRLAKNIQYF. The chain joins TRBV19 to TRBJ2-4; D unresolved. Germline CDR1 and CDR2: LNHDA and SQIVND (reference sequence). V shed 0 bases and J shed 0 bases, with 12 bases lying between them. This CDR3 is built from 17 residues.

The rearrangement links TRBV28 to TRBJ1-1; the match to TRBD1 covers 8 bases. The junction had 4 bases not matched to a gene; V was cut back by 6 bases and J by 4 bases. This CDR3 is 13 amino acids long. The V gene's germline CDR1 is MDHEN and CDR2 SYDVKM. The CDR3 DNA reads TGTGCCAGCAGGAGACAGGGGTTCACTGAAGCTTTCTTT. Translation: CASRRQGFTEAFF.

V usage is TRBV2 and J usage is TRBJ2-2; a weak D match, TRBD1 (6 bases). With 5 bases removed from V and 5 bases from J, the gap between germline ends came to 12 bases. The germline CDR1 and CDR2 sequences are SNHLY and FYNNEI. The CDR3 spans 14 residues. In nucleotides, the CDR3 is TGTGCCAGCAGTCGCGGGCAGGGGACCGGGGAGCTGTTTTTT. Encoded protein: CASSRGQGTGELFF.

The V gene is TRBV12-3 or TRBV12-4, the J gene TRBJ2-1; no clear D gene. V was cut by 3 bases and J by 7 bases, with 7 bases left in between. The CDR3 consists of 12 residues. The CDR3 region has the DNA TGTGCCAGCAGTTTGCCTCGGAATGAGCAGTTCTTC. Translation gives CASSLPRNEQFF.

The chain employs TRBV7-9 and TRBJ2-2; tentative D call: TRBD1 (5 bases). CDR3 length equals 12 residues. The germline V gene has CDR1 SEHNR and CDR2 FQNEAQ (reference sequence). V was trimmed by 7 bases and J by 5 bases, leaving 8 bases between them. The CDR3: CASMGHTGELFF. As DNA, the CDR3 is TGTGCCAGCATGGGGCATACCGGGGAGCTGTTTTTT. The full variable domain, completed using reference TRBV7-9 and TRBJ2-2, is DTGVSQNPRHKITKRGQNVTFRCDPISEHNRLYWYRQTLGQGPEFLTYFQNEAQLEKSRLLSDRFSAERPKGSFSTLEIQRTEQGDSAMYLCASMGHTGELFFGEGSRLTVL.

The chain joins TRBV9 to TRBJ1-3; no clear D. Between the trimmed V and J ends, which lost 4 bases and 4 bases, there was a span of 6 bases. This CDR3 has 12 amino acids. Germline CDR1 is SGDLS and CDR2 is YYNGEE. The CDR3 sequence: CASSRGGNTIYF. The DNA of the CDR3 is TGTGCCAGCAGCCGAGGGGGAAACACCATATATTTT.

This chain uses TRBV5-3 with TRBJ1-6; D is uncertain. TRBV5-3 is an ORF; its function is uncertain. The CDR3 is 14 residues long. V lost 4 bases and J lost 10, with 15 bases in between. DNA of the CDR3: TGTGCCAGAAGCGCTTCTGTCAGACAATCACCCCTCCACTTT. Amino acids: CARSASVRQSPLHF.